This TCR beta chain appears in the sequencing data of a study of T-cell reconstitution after alpha-beta-depleted transplantation in children. Study results and limitations: In some patients, recipient T cells and intrathymic progenitors surviving conditioning explained high day-60 diversity. In patients about two months after transplant, alpha-beta T cells reportedly arose from several hundred expanded graft clones. Most T-cell counts and diversity one year after the transplant came from T cells that were newly produced.

This CDR3 has 16 amino acids. Trimming removed 6 bases from V and 5 bases from J; junction bases left unmatched: 11. During its preparation, the TCRbeta library received unique molecular identifiers. TCRdb called the PCR reads again in MiXCR, with one record for every CDR3 protein. The table lists fewer than 700,000 distinct CDR3 sequences, approximately 12% of them singletons. Regarding this clonotype: Its target is not known.

Material: PBMCs, mostly from graft donor cells, obtained 360 days after TCRalphabeta/CD19-depleted stem cell transplant. The sequence came from a male patient between 5 and 17 years old who had a stem cell transplant for acute myeloid leukemia, so the T cells may come from the graft donor. This chain connects TRBV12-3 or TRBV12-4 to TRBJ2-5; 11 bases line up with TRBD1. The CDR3 nucleotides are TGTGCCAGCAGCCTATACGGGACAGGGGGAAGGGAGACCCAGTACTTC. The encoded protein is CASSLYGTGGRETQYF.